This is a list of T cell receptor beta chains from one sample in a study of shared clonotypes between healthy human individuals. Sequenced by immunoSEQ multiplex PCR; TCRdb stores in-frame clones only, minus some. The sample has about 680,000 clones, roughly nine tenths seen once. Sequences were obtained from naive CD8+ T cells sorted from blood. The source of these receptors is a man between 25 and 39 years old in good health. The CDR3 runs from the conserved cysteine through the conserved F or W. Not all rows give a size; the values are once, few, many and, for expanded clones, a class.

j_gene,abundance,v_gene,CDR3aa
TRBJ1-4,.,TRBV6-5,CASRGEKLFF
TRBJ2-6,.,TRBV9,CASKGWAGANVLTF
TRBJ2-5,.,TRBV4-3,CASSPNPWTGGQETQYF
TRBJ2-5,.,TRBV7-6,CASSLGAGGYQETQYF
TRBJ2-7,.,TRBV19,CASSITGTYEQYF
TRBJ2-5,once,TRBV7-6,CASSSRDREETQYF
TRBJ1-5,.,TRBV11-2,CASSFGQGKGQPQHF
TRBJ1-1,.,TRBV29-1,CSVEAPTEAFF
TRBJ1-2,.,TRBV5-4,CASSSRTGPHGYTF
TRBJ2-5,.,TRBV7-6,CASSSIRDSSGETQYF
TRBJ1-6,.,TRBV6-6,CASSYGQGSNSPLHF
TRBJ2-7,.,TRBV7-9,CASSLATGSSYEQYF
TRBJ2-7,.,TRBV28,CASNWGGLTTYEQYF
TRBJ2-3,.,TRBV9,CASSPEAGVADTQYF